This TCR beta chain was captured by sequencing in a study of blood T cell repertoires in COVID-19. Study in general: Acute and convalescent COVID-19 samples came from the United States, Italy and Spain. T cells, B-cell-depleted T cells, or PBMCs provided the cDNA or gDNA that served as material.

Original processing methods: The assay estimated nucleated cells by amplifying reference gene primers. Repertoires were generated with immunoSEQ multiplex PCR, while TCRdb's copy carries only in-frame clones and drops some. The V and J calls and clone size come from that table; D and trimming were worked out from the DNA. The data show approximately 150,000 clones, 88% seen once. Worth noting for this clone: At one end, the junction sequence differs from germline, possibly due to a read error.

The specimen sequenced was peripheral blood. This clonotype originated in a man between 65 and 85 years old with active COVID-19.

CDR3 DNA: TGTGCCAGTGGTATGGCCACTAGCGTGGATACGCAGTATTTT. Amino acid sequence: CASGMATSVDTQYF. The chain recombines TRBV19 with TRBJ2-3; 7 bases are shared with TRBD2. The CDR3 is 14 amino acids. Germline V lookup: CDR1 LNHDA, CDR2 SQIVND (reference sequence).